Below, 8 T cell receptor beta chains from the same sample are listed, as sequenced in a study of T cells after yellow fever vaccination (dated by TCRdb to about 2019). Libraries were built with 5' RACE. For sequencing, an Illumina HiSeq 2500 was employed. TCRdb passed the public sequencing reads through fastp at Q25 and MiXCR, retaining productive beta sequences. Each entry is one CDR3 protein sequence, shown with its most common DNA and genes. This sample comprises 120,000 to 150,000 distinct CDR3 sequences, about 7.7% of them detected only once. About 0.73% of the sample goes to the ten largest clones. This specimen's treatment or condition label, per the study, means: live attenuated yellow fever vaccine strain. The source material was CD4+ T cells sorted from PBMCs, sampled 5 days after the yellow fever booster vaccination. The origin of the receptors is a man in his thirties or forties who received the YFV17D yellow fever vaccine.

This clonotype was seen at least ten times. The chain is built from TRBV30 and TRBJ2-2; 7 bases are a match to TRBD2. Germline loops: CDR1 GTSNPN, CDR2 SVGIG (reference sequence). This CDR3 is built from 14 residues. The trim removed 4 bases at V and 2 bases at J, leaving 4 bases unmatched. The CDR3 DNA follows: TGTGCCTGGAAGAGGGACTACAACACCGGGGAGCTGTTTTTT. Its translation: CAWKRDYNTGELFF.

This clonotype was observed many times. The J gene is TRBJ1-1, the V gene TRBV19, with a weak D call TRBD1 (5 bases). Per the germline V gene, CDR1 is LNHDA and CDR2 is SQIVND (reference sequence). This CDR3 has 13 amino acids. V gave up 0 bases and J gave up 9 bases, with 11 bases separating them. CDR3 in DNA: TGTGCCAGTAGTATAGATCGGTGGACAAAAGCTTTCTTT. It encodes CASSIDRWTKAFF.

This clonotype was detected ten times or more. The chain combines TRBV29-1 with TRBJ2-5, with D unclear. Germline CDR1 reads SQVTM; CDR2 reads ANQGSEA. The CDR3 consists of 10 residues. The germline V and J ends were trimmed by 7 bases and 2 bases, with 5 bases remaining between them. The chain's CDR3 is CSARQETQYF. The CDR3 DNA reads as TGCAGCGCCCGGCAAGAGACCCAGTACTTC.

This clonotype was found a few times. This chain connects TRBV5-5 to TRBJ2-1, with no clear D. This CDR3 is built from 14 residues. CDR1 and CDR2 (germline): SGHKS, YYEKEE (reference sequence). Trimming shortened V by 0 bases and J by 12 bases, and 16 bases separated the two germline ends. The CDR3 DNA follows: TGTGCCAGCAGCTTGGTGGAGTTGGGTTTCGTGCAGTTCTTC. It is translated as CASSLVELGFVQFF.

Many counts were recorded for this clonotype. This chain joins TRBV10-3 and TRBJ2-5, with 11 bases fitting TRBD1. Germline V gives CDR1 ENHRY, CDR2 SYGVKD. Trimming removed 10 bases from V and 5 bases from J; junction bases left unmatched: 18. This CDR3 has 17 amino acids. In DNA form, the CDR3 reads TGTGCCACCAAACCGGGACAGGGGGTTCAAAGAGGGGAGACCCAGTACTTC. Its protein is CATKPGQGVQRGETQYF.

This clonotype was counted many times. This chain joins TRBV5-8 and TRBJ2-1, with 9 bases lining up with TRBD2. This CDR3 is 16 amino acids long. The ends lost 4 bases at V and 0 bases at J; junction bases unmatched: 5. Germline CDR1 and CDR2: SGHTS and YDEGEE. The CDR3 spells CASSIGLANSYNEQFF. The CDR3 coding sequence is TGTGCCAGCAGCATCGGACTAGCGAACTCCTACAATGAGCAGTTCTTC.

This clonotype was counted many times. The gene calls are TRBV7-3 and TRBJ2-1; TRBD2 agrees at 9 bases. Trimming removed 3 bases from V and 3 bases from J; junction bases left unmatched: 3. The germline V gene encodes CDR1 SGHTA and CDR2 FQGTGA. The CDR3 is 15 residues long. The CDR3, as DNA: TGTGCCAGCAGCTTCGGACTAGCGAACTACAATGAGCAGTTCTTC. It translates to CASSFGLANYNEQFF.

Ten or more counts support this clonotype. The chain employs TRBV30 and TRBJ1-1, with D maybe TRBD1 (5 bases). With 0 bases removed from V and 7 bases from J, the gap between germline ends came to 12 bases. CDR1 and CDR2 from the germline V gene are GTSNPN and SVGIG (reference sequence). This CDR3 is 13 amino acids long. The CDR3 region is CAWSVDTGREAFF. The DNA for the CDR3 is TGTGCCTGGAGTGTGGACACGGGTCGTGAAGCTTTCTTT.